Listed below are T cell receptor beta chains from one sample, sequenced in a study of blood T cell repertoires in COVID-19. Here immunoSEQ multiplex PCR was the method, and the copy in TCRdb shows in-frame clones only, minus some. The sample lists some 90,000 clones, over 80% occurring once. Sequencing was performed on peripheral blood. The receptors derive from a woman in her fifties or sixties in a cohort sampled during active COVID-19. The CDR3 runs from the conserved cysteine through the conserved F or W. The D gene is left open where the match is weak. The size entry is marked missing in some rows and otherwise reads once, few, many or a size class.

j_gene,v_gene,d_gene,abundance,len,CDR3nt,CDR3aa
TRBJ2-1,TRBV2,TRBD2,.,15,TGTGCCAGCTCCACTAGCGGGGGGGCCTACAATGAGCAGTTCTTC,CASSTSGGAYNEQFF
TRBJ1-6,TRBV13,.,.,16,TGTGCCAGCAGTTCAGACAGGAGGCCATATAATTCACCCCTCCACTTT,CASSSDRRPYNSPLHF
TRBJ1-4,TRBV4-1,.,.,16,TGCGCCAGCAGCCAAGGAGTGGTCCCGACTAATGAAAAACTGTTTTTT,CASSQGVVPTNEKLFF
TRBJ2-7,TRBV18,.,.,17,TGTGCCAGCTCACCAAGGCTCACCGGGACGGGAGACTACGAGCAGTACTTC,CASSPRLTGTGDYEQYF
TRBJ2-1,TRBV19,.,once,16,TGTGCCAGTAGTATAGGGGGCGCCGTTACTTACAATGAGCAGTTCTTC,CASSIGGAVTYNEQFF
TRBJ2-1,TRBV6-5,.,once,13,TGTGCCAGCAGCTGGGGCCGAAACAATGAGCAGTTCTTC,CASSWGRNNEQFF
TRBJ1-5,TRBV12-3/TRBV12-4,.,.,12,TGTGCCAGCAGTTCCTTCAATCAGCCCCAGCATTTT,CASSSFNQPQHF
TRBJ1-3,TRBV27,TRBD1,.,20,TGTGCCAGCAGTTCGGGAGCCCGCCCTTCGACAGGGGCAACTGGAAACACCATATATTTT,CASSSGARPSTGATGNTIYF
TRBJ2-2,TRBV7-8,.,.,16,TGTGCCAGCAGCTTAGGAAGGCGGAGGAACACCGGGGAGCTGTTTTTT,CASSLGRRRNTGELFF
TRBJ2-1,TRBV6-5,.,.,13,TGTGCCAGTCGGTGGAGATCCTACAATGAGCAGTTCTTC,CASRWRSYNEQFF
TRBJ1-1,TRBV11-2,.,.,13,TGTGCCAGCAGCTTATCACTCGACACTGAAGCTTTCTTT,CASSLSLDTEAFF
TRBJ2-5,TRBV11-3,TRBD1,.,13,TGTACCAGCGGCAGGAACTCCCAGGGGGCCCAGTACTTC,CTSGRNSQGAQYF
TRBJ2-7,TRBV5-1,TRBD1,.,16,TGCGCCAGCAGCTTGGACGTGGGCAGGGGGCTTAACGAGCAGTACTTC,CASSLDVGRGLNEQYF
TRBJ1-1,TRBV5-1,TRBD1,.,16,TGCGCCAGCAGCATGACCCCAGGGGGTGGGAACACTGAAGCTTTCTTT,CASSMTPGGGNTEAFF
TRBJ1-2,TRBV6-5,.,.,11,TGTGCCAGCAGGGGACACCTCGGCTACACCTTC,CASRGHLGYTF
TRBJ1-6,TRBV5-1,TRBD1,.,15,TGCGCCAGCAGCTTTAACAGGGGAATAAATTCACCCCTCCACTTT,CASSFNRGINSPLHF
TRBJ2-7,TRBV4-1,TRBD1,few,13,TGCGCCAGCAGCCAAGAAAGGACAGGGGAGCAGTACTTC,CASSQERTGEQYF
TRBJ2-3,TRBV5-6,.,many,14,TGTGCCAGTCTTCTATGGGGGGGCACAGATACGCAGTATTTT,CASLLWGGTDTQYF
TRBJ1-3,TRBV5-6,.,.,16,TGTGCCAGCAGCTTCCCGACAGGACTCTCTGGAAACACCATATATTTT,CASSFPTGLSGNTIYF
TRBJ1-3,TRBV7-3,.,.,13,TGTGCCAGCAGCTTAGCAGGGGGAAACACCATATATTTT,CASSLAGGNTIYF
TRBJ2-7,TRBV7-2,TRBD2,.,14,TGTGCCAGCAGCTTAAATAGCGGGAGCTACGAGCAGTACTTC,CASSLNSGSYEQYF
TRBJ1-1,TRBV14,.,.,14,TGTGCCAGCAGCCCTTCCCTAGGGAACACTGAAGCTTTCTTT,CASSPSLGNTEAFF
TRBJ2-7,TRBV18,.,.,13,TGTGCCAGCTCACCAAGTAGCCCCTGGGAGCAGTACTTC,CASSPSSPWEQYF
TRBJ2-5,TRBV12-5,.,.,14,TGTGCTAGTGGTTTGGCTTCTAGGAGTGAGACCCAGTACTTC,CASGLASRSETQYF
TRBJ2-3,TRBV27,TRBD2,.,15,TGTGCCAGCAGCAAAGGGGAGGGCAGGGCAGATACGCAGTATTTT,CASSKGEGRADTQYF
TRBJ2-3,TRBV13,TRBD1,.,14,TGTGCCAGCAGAATACAGGGGGGCACAGATACGCAGTATTTT,CASRIQGGTDTQYF
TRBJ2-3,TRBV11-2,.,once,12,TGTGCCAGCAGCTTAGATTTCGGGACGCAGTATTTT,CASSLDFGTQYF
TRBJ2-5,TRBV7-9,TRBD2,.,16,TGTGCCAGCAGCTCCACTAGCGGGGGTTTCCAAGAGACCCAGTACTTC,CASSSTSGGFQETQYF
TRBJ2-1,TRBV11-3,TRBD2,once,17,TGTGCCAGCAGCTTAGTAGGGACTAGCGGGGGGAGGAATGAGCAGTTCTTC,CASSLVGTSGGRNEQFF
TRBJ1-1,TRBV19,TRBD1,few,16,TGTGCCAGTAGTATTGGCAGGGGGCGGGGGAACACTGAAGCTTTCTTT,CASSIGRGRGNTEAFF
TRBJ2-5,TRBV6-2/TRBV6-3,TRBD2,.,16,TGTGCCAGCAGTTACACCGCGGGAGCCCTTCGCGAGACCCAGTACTTC,CASSYTAGALRETQYF
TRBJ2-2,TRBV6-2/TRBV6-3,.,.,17,TGTGCCAGCAGTCCGCGCTCGGGCGGGCAACTCCCCGGGGAGCTGTTTTTT,CASSPRSGGQLPGELFF
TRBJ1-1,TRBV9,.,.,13,TGTGCCAGCAGCCAGCAGGGTAACACTGAAGCTTTCTTT,CASSQQGNTEAFF
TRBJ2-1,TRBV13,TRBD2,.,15,TGTGCCAGCAGCTTCGGACTAGCGGGAGGTTATGAGCAGTTCTTC,CASSFGLAGGYEQFF
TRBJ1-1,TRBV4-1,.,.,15,TGCGCCAGCAGCCAGTATACAGGGTCGAGCACTGAAGCTTTCTTT,CASSQYTGSSTEAFF
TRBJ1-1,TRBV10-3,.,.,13,TGTGCCATCACCAGGACAGCGAACACTGAAGCTTTCTTT,CAITRTANTEAFF
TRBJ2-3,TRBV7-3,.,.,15,TGTGCCAGCAGTACAGGGTCTTCTGTCACAGATACGCAGTATTTT,CASSTGSSVTDTQYF
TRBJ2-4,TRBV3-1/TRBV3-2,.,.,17,TGTGCCAGCAGCTCCAAGGGAGTTATGAGGGCCAAAAACATTCAGTACTTC,CASSSKGVMRAKNIQYF
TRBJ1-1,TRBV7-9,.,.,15,TGTGCCAGCAGCCGGAGAGGGGAGGAGTTGACAGAAGCTTTCTTT,CASSRRGEELTEAFF
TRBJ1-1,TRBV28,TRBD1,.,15,TGTGCCAGCAGCCTACCGGGGACAGGGAACACTGAAGCTTTCTTT,CASSLPGTGNTEAFF
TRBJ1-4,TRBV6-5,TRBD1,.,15,TGTGCCAGCACTAGAAGAGAGGGGGCCCTGGAAAAACTGTTTTTT,CASTRREGALEKLFF
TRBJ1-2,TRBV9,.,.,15,TGTGCCAGCAGCCCAAGACAGGACACGGGGTATGGCTACACCTTC,CASSPRQDTGYGYTF
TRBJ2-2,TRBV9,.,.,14,TGTGCCAGCAGCGTTGGCGGTAACACCGGGGAGCTGTTTTTT,CASSVGGNTGELFF
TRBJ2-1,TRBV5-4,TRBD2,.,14,TGTGCCAGCAGCTTGGACAGCGGGAGGGATGAGCAGTTCTTC,CASSLDSGRDEQFF
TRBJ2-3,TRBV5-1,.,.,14,TGCGCCAGCAGCTTGGCGGGGTTTACAGATACGCAGTATTTT,CASSLAGFTDTQYF
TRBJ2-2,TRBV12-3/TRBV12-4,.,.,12,TGTGCCAGCAGTTTTGAGACCGGGGAGCTGTTTTTT,CASSFETGELFF